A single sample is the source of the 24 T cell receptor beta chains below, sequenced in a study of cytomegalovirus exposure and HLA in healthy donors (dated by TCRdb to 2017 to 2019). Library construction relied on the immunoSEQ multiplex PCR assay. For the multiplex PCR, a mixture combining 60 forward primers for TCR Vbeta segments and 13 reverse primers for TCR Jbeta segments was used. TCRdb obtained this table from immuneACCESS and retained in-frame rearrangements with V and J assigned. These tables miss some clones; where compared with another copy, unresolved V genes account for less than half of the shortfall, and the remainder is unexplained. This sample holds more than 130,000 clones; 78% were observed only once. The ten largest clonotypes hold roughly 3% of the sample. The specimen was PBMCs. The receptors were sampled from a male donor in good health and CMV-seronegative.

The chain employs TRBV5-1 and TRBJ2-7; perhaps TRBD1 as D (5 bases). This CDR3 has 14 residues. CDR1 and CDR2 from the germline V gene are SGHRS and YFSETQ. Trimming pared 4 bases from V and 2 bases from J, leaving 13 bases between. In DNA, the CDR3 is TGCGCCAGCAGCACGCCCGACAGACCCTACGAGCAGTACTTC. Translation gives CASSTPDRPYEQYF. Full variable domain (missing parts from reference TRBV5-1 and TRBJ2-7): KAGVTQTPRYLIKTRGQQVTLSCSPISGHRSVSWYQQTPGQGLQFLFEYFSETQRNKGNFPGRFSGRQFSNSRSEMNVSTLELGDSALYLCASSTPDRPYEQYFGPGTRLTVT.

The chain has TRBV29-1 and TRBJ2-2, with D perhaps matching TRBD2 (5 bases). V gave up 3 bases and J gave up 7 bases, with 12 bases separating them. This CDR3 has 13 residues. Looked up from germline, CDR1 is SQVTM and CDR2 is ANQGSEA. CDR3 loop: CSVDTRRGGELFF. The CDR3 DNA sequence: TGCAGCGTTGACACTAGACGTGGCGGGGAGCTGTTTTTT.

CDR3 sequence reads: CASSPSLGTGSTEAFF. The CDR3, as DNA: TGTGCCAGTAGTCCATCCCTGGGGACAGGGAGCACTGAAGCTTTCTTT. The V gene is TRBV19, the J gene TRBJ1-1; 9 bases line up with TRBD1. The CDR3 loop spans 16 amino acids. V shed 5 bases and J 4 bases; nucleotides not matched to a gene: 11. Germline V lookup: CDR1 LNHDA, CDR2 SQIVND (reference sequence).

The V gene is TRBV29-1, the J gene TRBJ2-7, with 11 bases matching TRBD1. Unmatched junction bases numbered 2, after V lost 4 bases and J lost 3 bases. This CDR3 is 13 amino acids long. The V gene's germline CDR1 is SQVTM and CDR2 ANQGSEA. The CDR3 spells CSVAGTGGYEQYF. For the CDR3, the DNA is TGCAGCGTTGCGGGGACAGGGGGCTACGAGCAGTACTTC.

CDR3 loop: CASSLTDRSSYNSPLHF. CDR3 in DNA: TGTGCCAGCTCACTAACGGACAGGAGCTCCTATAATTCACCCCTCCACTTT. This sequence joins TRBV18 and TRBJ1-6; 7 bases line up with TRBD1. This CDR3 contains 17 residues. Per germline, CDR1 KGHSH and CDR2 LQKENI. Unmatched junction bases numbered 6, after V lost 4 bases and J lost 0 bases.

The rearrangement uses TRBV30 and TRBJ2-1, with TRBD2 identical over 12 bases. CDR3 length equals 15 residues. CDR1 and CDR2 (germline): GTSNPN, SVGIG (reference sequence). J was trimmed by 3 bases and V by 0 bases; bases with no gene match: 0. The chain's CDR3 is CAWSVLAGGYNEQFF. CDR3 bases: TGTGCCTGGAGTGTACTAGCGGGAGGCTACAATGAGCAGTTCTTC.

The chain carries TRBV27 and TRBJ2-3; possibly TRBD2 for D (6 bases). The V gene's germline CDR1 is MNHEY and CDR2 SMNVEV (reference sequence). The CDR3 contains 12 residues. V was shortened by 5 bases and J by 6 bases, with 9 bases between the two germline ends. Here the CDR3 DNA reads TGTGCCAGCAGTCCAACTAGCGATACGCAGTATTTT. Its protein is CASSPTSDTQYF.

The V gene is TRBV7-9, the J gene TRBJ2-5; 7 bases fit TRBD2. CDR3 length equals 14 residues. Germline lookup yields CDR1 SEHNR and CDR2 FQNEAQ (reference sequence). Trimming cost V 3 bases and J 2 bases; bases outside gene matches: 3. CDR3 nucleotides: TGTGCCAGCAGCTTCATGCGGGAGCAAGAGACCCAGTACTTC. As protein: CASSFMREQETQYF. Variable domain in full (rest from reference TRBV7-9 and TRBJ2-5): DTGVSQNPRHKITKRGQNVTFRCDPISEHNRLYWYRQTLGQGPEFLTYFQNEAQLEKSRLLSDRFSAERPKGSFSTLEIQRTEQGDSAMYLCASSFMREQETQYFGPGTRLLVL.

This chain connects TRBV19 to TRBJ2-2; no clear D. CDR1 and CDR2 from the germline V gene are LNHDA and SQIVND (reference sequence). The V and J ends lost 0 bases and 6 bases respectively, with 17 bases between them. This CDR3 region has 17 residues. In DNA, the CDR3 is TGTGCCAGTAGTATAGATTCCCCTCTCTTTACGGCCGGGGAGCTGTTTTTT. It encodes CASSIDSPLFTAGELFF.

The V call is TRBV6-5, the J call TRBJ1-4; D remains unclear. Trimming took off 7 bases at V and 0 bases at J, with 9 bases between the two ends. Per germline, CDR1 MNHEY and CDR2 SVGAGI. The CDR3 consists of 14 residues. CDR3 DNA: TGTGCCAGCACCCTTTATGCAACTAATGAAAAACTGTTTTTT. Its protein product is CASTLYATNEKLFF.

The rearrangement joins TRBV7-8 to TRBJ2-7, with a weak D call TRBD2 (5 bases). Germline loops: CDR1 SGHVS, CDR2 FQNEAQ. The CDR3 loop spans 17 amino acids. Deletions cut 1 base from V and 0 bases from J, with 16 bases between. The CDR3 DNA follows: TGTGCCAGCAGCTTAGGTTTGACGGGGTCAAACTCCTACGAGCAGTACTTC. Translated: CASSLGLTGSNSYEQYF.

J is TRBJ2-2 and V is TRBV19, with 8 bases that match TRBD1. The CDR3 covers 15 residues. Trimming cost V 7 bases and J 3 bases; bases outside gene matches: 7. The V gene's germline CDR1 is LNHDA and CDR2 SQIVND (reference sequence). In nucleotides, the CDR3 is TGTGCCAGTATCCCCGACAGGGGATACACCGGGGAGCTGTTTTTT. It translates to CASIPDRGYTGELFF. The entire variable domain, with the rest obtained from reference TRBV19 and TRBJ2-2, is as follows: DGGITQSPKYLFRKEGQNVTLSCEQNLNHDAMYWYRQDPGQGLRLIYYSQIVNDFQKGDIAEGYSVSREKKESFPLTVTSAQKNPTAFYLCASIPDRGYTGELFFGEGSRLTVL.

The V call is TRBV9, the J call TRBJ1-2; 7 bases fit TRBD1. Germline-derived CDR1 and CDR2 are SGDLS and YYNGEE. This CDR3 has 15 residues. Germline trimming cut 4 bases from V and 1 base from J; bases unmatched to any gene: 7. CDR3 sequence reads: CASSPRDRGNYGYTF. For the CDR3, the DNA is TGTGCCAGCAGCCCCCGGGACAGAGGTAACTATGGCTACACCTTC.

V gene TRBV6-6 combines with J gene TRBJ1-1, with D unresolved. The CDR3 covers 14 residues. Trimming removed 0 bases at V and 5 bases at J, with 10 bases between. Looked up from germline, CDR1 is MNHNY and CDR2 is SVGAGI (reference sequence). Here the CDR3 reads CASSYSVDSTEAFF. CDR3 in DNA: TGTGCCAGCAGTTACTCAGTAGATAGTACTGAAGCTTTCTTT.

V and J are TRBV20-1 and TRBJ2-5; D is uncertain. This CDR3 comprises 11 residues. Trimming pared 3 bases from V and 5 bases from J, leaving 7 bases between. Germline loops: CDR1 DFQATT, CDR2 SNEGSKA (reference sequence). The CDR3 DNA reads TGCAGTGCTAGTAATCGGGAGACCCAGTACTTC. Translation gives CSASNRETQYF.

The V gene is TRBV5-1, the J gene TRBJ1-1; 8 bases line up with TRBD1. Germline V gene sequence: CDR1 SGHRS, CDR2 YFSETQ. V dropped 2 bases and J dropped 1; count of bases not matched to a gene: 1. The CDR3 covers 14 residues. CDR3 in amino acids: CASSFGQGNTEAFF. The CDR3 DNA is TGCGCCAGCAGCTTCGGACAGGGGAACACTGAAGCTTTCTTT.

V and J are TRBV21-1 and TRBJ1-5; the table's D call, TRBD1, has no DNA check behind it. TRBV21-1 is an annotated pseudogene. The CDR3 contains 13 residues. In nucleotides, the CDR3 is TGTGCCAGCAGCAACAGGGATAGTCAGCCCCAGCATTTT. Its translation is CASSNRDSQPQHF.

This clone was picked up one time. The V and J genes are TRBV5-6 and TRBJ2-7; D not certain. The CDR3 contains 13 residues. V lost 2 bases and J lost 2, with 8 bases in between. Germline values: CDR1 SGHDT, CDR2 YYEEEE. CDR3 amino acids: CASSFEQPYEQYF. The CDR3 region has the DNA TGTGCCAGCAGCTTTGAACAACCCTACGAGCAGTACTTC. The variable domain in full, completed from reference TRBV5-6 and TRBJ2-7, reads DAGVTQSPTHLIKTRGQQVTLRCSPKSGHDTVSWYQQALGQGPQFIFQYYEEEERQRGNFPDRFSGHQFPNYSSELNVNALLLGDSALYLCASSFEQPYEQYFGPGTRLTVT.

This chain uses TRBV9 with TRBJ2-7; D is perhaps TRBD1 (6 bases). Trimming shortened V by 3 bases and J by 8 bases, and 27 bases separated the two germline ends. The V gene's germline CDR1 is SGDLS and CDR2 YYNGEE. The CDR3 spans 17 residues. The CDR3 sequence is CASSEGLRTAGAVQQYF. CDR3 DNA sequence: TGTGCCAGCAGCGAGGGGCTACGGACAGCAGGGGCCGTTCAGCAGTACTTC.

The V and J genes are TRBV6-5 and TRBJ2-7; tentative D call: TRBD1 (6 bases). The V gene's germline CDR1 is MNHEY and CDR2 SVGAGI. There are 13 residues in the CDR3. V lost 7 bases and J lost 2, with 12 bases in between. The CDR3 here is CASISGQTYEQYF. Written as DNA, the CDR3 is TGTGCCAGCATTTCAGGACAGACCTACGAGCAGTACTTC.

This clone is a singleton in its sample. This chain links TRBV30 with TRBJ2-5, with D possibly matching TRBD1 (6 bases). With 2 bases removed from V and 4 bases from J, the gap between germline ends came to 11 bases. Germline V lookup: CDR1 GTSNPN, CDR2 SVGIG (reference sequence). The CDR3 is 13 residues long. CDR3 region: CAWSLPGVETQYF. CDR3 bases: TGTGCCTGGAGTTTGCCAGGGGTAGAGACCCAGTACTTC.

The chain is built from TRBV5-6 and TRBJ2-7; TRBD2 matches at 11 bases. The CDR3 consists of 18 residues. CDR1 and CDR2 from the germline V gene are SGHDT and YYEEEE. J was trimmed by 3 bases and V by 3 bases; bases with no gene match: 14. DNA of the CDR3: TGTGCCAGCAGCTCCAACCCGCATCTAGCGGGAGGCGTCTACGAGCAGTACTTC. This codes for CASSSNPHLAGGVYEQYF.

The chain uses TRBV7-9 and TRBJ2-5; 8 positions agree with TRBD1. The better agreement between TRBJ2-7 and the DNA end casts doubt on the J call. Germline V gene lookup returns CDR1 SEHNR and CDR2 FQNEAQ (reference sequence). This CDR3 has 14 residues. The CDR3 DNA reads TGTGCCAGCAGCTTAGGGGACAGGATCTACGAGCAGTACTTC. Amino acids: CASSLGDRIYEQYF.

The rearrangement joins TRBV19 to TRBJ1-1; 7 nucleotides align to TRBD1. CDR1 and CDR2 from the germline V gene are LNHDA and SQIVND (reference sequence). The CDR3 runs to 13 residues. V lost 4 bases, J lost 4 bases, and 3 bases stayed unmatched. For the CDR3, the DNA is TGTGCCAGTAGTAATACAGGGGCCACTGAAGCTTTCTTT. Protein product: CASSNTGATEAFF.